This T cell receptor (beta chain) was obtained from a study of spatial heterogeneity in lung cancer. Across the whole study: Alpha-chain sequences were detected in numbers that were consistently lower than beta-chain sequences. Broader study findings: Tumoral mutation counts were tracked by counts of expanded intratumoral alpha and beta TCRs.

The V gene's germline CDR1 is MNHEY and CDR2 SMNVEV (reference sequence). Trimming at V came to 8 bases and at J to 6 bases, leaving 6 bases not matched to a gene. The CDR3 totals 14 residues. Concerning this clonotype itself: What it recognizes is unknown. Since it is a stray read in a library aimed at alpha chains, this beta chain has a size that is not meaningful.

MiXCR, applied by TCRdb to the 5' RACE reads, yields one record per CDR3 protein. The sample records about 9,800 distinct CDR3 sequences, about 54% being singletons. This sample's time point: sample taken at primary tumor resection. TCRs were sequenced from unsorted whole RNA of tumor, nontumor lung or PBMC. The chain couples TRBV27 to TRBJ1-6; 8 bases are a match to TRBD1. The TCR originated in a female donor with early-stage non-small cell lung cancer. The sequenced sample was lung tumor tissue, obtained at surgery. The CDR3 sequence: CASGTGGGNSPLHF. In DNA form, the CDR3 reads TGTGCCAGCGGTACAGGGGGTGGTAATTCACCCCTCCACTTT.